The next 7 T cell receptor beta chains were all read from a single sample in a study of tumor and adjacent non-tumor tissue in lung cancer. TCRbeta libraries were built with three rounds of nested PCR, modified from ARM-PCR. TCRdb itself ran the multiplex PCR reads through MiXCR, one entry per CDR3 protein. Of approximately 71,000 distinct CDR3 sequences in the sample, just under 60% were seen once. The template was RNA from unsorted bulk tissue. Source material: lung tumor tissue. The receptors shown here come from a man in his fifties with non-small cell lung cancer.

The sample holds one count of this clonotype. This clone may be a read error of a much larger clone one base away. For the CDR3, the DNA is TGTGCCAGCAGTTTATATGTGCGGACTGAAGCTTTCTTT. This encodes CASSLYVRTEAFF. This chain connects TRBV28 to TRBJ1-1; D not certain. This CDR3 is built from 13 residues. V was trimmed by 1 base and J by 5 bases, leaving 8 bases between them. Germline CDR1 and CDR2: MDHEN and SYDVKM.

As to this clonotype: The CDR3 does not close with the conserved phenylalanine or tryptophan, likely indicating a read error. V and J are TRBV5-6 and TRBJ2-7; tentatively, D is TRBD2 (5 bases). This CDR3 has 15 amino acids. Trimming took 3 bases from V and 2 from J, leaving 15 bases between them. Germline values: CDR1 SGHDT, CDR2 YYEEEE. CDR3 coding DNA: TGTGCCAGCAGCTGGACCGGGATAGGAGCCTACGAGCAGTACTTA. Its translation: CASSWTGIGAYEQYL.

Of note for this clonotype: This clone may be a read error of a much larger clone one base away. Since the CDR3 does not end with the conserved phenylalanine or tryptophan, this likely comes from a read error. This chain's CDR3 is CASSKSGGRNEQFI. The CDR3 DNA is TGTGCCAGCAGTAAGTCTGGGGGCAGGAATGAGCAGTTCATC. The chain is built from TRBV6-1 and TRBJ2-1; TRBD1 might be the D (6 bases). The ends were cut back, 5 bases at V and 7 bases at J, with 15 bases in the middle. CDR1 and CDR2 (germline): MNHNS, SASEGT. The CDR3 has 14 amino acids.

The V and J genes are TRBV24-1 and TRBJ2-6, with D perhaps matching TRBD2 (5 bases). Germline-derived CDR1 and CDR2 are KGHDR and SFDVKD. The V end was cut by 2 bases, the J end by 2 bases, with 6 bases between. The CDR3 sequence is 15 residues long. Here the CDR3 DNA reads TGTGCCACCAGTGATTCGGGGACTGGGGCCAACGTCCTGACTTTC. This gives the protein CATSDSGTGANVLTF.

Only one count was recorded for this clonotype. The chain recombines TRBV20-1 with TRBJ2-1; no reliable D call. V was pared by 0 bases and J by 10 bases, with 19 bases between. Per germline, CDR1 DFQATT and CDR2 SNEGSKA (reference sequence). The CDR3 is 15 residues long. The CDR3 here is CSARDGRLTGDEQFF. The CDR3 DNA reads TGCAGTGCTAGAGACGGCAGACTTACGGGTGACGAGCAGTTCTTC.

This clonotype came up many times. This chain connects TRBV29-1 to TRBJ2-1, with D perhaps matching TRBD2 (6 bases). V lost 6 bases and J 5 bases, leaving 14 bases between the germline ends. The CDR3 extends over 13 amino acids. Germline V lookup: CDR1 SQVTM, CDR2 ANQGSEA. CDR3 DNA: TGCAGCGTCGAGAGAAGGACTAACAATGAGCAGTTCTTC. The encoded protein is CSVERRTNNEQFF.

A note on this clonotype: A read error may account for a junction end that differs from germline. The rearrangement links TRBV4-1 to TRBJ2-1; TRBD2 might be the D (6 bases). The CDR3 is 13 amino acids. Germline CDR1 and CDR2: MGHRA and YSYEKL. This chain's CDR3 is CAISRDWDNEQFF. The CDR3 bases are TGCGCCATCAGCCGGGACTGGGACAATGAGCAGTTCTTC.